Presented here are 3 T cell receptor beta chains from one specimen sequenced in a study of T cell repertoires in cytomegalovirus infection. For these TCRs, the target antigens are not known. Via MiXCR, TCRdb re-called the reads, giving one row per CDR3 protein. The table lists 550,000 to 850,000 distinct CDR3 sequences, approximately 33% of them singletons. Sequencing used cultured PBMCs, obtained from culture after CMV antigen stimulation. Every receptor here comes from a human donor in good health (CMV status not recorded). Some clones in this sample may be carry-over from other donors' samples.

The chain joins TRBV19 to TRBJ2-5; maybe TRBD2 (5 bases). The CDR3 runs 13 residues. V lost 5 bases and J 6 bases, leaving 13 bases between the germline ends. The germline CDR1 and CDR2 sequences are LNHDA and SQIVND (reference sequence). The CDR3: CASSGDYEKTQYF. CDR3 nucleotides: TGTGCCAGTAGTGGCGACTACGAAAAGACCCAGTACTTC.

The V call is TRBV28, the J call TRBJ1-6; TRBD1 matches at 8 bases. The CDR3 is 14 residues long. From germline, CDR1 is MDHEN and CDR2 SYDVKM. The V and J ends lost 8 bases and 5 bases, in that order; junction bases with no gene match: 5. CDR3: CASWNRGNNSPLHF. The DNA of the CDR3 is TGTGCCAGCTGGAACAGGGGGAATAATTCACCCCTCCACTTT.

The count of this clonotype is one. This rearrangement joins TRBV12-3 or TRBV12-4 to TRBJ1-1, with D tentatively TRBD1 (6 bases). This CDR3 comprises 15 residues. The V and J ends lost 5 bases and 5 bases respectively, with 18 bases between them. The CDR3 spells CASSREGGDLTEAFF. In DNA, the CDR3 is TGTGCCAGCAGTCGGGAGGGGGGGGATTTGACTGAAGCTTTCTTT.